This T cell receptor beta chain was recorded in a study of blood T cell repertoires in COVID-19. At the level of the study: The origin of the acute and convalescent COVID-19 samples was the United States, Italy and Spain.

Participants, roughly 18 to 90 years old, spanned about 26 US areas. Only in-frame clones appear in the TCRdb table, and some are missing; sequencing was by immunoSEQ multiplex PCR. Among a few hundred thousand clones listed, approximately 89% were seen once. Germline V gives CDR1 ENHRY, CDR2 SYGVKD. Trimming stripped 2 bases from V and 6 bases from J, with 4 bases between. CDR3 length equals 12 residues. Specimen: PBMCs or T cells enriched from blood (not recorded which). The TCR originated in a woman in her 30s who had recovered from COVID-19. The chain links TRBV10-3 to TRBJ2-2; D uncertain. The CDR3 sequence: CAISEPAGELFF. CDR3 coding DNA: TGTGCCATCAGTGAGCCAGCCGGGGAGCTGTTTTTT.